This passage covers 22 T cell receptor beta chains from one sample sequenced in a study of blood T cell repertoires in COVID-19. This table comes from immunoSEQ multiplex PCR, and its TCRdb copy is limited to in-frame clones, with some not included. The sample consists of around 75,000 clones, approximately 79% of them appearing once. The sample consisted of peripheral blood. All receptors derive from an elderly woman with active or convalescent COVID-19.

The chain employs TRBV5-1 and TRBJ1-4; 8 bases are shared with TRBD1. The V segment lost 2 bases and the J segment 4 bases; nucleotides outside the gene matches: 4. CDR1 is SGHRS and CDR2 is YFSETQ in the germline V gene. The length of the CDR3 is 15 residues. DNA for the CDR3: TGCGCCAGCAGCTTCCAGGGGGCATTTAATGAAAAACTGTTTTTT. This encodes CASSFQGAFNEKLFF.

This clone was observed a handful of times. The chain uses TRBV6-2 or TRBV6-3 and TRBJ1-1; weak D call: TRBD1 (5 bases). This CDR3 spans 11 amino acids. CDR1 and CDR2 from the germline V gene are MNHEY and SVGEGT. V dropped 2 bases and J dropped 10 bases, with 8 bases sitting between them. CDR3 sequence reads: CASSYVGGAFF. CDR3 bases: TGTGCCAGCAGTTACGTGGGGGGAGCTTTCTTT.

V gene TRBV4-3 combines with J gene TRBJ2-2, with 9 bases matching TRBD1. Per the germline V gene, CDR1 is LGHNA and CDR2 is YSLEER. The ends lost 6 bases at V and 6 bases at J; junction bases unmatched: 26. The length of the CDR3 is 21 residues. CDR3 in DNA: TGCGCCAGCAGGATGTCAATTACAGGGGGCGGGCCGACGAGGCGAGCCGGGGAGCTGTTTTTT. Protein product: CASRMSITGGGPTRRAGELFF.

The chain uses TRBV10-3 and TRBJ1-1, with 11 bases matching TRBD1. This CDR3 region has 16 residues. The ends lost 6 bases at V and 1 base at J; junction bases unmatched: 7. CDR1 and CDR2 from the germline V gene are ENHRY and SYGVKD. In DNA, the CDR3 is TGTGCCATCAGGAGGACAGGGGGCGTAGGGAACACTGAAGCTTTCTTT. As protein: CAIRRTGGVGNTEAFF.

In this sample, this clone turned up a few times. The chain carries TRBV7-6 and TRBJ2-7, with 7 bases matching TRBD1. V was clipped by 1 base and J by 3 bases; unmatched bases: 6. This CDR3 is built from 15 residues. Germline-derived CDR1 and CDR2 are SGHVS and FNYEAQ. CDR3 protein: CASSLDRGPYYEQYF. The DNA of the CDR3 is TGTGCCAGCAGCTTAGACAGGGGTCCTTACTACGAGCAGTACTTC.

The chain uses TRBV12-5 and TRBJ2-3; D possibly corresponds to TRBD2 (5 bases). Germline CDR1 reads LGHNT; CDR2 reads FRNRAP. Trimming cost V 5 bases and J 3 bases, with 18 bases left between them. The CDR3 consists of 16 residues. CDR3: CASGRGTNFLTDTQYF. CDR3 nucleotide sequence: TGTGCTAGTGGTCGGGGAACAAATTTCTTAACAGATACGCAGTATTTT.

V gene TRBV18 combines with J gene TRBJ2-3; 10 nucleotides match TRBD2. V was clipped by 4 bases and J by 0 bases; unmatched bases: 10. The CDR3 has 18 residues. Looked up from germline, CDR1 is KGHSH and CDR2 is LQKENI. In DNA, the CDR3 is TGTGCCAGCTCACTCGGGACTAGCGATCTATTAAGCACAGATACGCAGTATTTT. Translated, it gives CASSLGTSDLLSTDTQYF.

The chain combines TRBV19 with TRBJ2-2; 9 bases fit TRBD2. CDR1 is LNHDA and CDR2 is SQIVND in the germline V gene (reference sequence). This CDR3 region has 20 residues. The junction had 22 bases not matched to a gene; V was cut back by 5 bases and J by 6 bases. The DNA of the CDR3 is TGTGCCAGTAGTCCCCACGTGTTAATAGCGGGGGCCAGAAGGCCCGGGGAGCTGTTTTTT. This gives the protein CASSPHVLIAGARRPGELFF.

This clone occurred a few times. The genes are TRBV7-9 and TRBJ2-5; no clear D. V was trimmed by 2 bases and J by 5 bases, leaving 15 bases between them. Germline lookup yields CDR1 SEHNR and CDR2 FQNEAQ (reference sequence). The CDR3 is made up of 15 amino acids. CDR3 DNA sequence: TGTGCCAGCAGCTTACTAGTTGCATATTCTGAGACCCAGTACTTC. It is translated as CASSLLVAYSETQYF.

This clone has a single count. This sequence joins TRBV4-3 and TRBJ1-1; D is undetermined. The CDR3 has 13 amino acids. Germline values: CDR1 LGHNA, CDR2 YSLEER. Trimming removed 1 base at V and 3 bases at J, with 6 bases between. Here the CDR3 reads CASSQAPDTEAFF. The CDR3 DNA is TGCGCCAGCAGCCAAGCCCCCGACACTGAAGCTTTCTTT.

CDR3 sequence reads: CASSDQRLAREQFF. In DNA form, the CDR3 reads TGTGCCAGCAGTGACCAGAGACTAGCCCGTGAGCAGTTCTTC. The V call is TRBV2, the J call TRBJ2-1; 7 nucleotides line up with TRBD2. The CDR3 is 14 residues long. Trimming cost V 3 bases and J 9 bases; bases outside gene matches: 8. Germline CDR1 is SNHLY and CDR2 is FYNNEI.

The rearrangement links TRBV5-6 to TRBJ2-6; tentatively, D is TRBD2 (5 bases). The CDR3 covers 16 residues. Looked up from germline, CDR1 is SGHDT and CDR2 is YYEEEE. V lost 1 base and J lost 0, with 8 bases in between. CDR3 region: CASSLIGSSGANVLTF. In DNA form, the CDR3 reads TGTGCCAGCAGCTTGATTGGGAGCTCTGGGGCCAACGTCCTGACTTTC.

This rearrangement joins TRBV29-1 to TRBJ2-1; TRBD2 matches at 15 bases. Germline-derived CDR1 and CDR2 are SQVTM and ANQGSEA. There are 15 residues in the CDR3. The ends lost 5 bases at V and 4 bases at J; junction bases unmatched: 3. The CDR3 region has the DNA TGCAGCGTTCTGGGACTAGCGGGGGGTTACAATGAGCAGTTCTTC. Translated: CSVLGLAGGYNEQFF.

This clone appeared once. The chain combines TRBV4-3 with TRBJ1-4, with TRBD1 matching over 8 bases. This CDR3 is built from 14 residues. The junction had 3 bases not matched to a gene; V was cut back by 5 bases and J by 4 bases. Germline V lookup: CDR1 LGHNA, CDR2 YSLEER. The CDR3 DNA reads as TGCGCCAGCAGCGAGACAGGGGTTAATGAAAAACTGTTTTTT. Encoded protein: CASSETGVNEKLFF.

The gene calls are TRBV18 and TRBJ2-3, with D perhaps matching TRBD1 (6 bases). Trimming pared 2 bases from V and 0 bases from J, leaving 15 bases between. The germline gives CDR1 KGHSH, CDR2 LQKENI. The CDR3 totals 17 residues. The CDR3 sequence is CASSPTSGTPSTDTQYF. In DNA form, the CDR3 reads TGTGCCAGCTCACCAACCTCCGGGACACCGAGCACAGATACGCAGTATTTT.

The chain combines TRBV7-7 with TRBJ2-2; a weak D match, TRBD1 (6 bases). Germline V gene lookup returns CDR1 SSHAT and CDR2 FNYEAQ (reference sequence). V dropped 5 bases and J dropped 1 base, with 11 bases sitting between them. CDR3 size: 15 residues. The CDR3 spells CASSPTQGNTGELFF. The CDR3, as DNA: TGTGCCAGCAGCCCCACACAGGGGAACACCGGGGAGCTGTTTTTT. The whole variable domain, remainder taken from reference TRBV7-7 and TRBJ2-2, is GAGVSQSPRYKVTKRGQDVTLRCDPISSHATLYWYQQALGQGPEFLTYFNYEAQPDKSGLPSDRFSAERPEGSISTLTIQRTEQRDSAMYRCASSPTQGNTGELFFGEGSRLTVL.

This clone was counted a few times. This CDR3 is CASSLGREGNEQFF. CDR3 DNA: TGTGCCAGCAGCTTGGGGAGGGAAGGCAATGAGCAGTTCTTC. The chain combines TRBV7-3 with TRBJ2-1, with TRBD2 matching over 7 bases. Germline V lookup: CDR1 SGHTA, CDR2 FQGTGA. The length of the CDR3 is 14 residues. Trimming at V came to 3 bases and at J to 6 bases, leaving 5 bases not matched to a gene.

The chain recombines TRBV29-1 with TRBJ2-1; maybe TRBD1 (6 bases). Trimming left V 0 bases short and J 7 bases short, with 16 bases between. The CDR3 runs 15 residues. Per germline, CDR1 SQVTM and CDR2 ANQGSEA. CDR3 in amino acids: CSVEDLLPGTNEQFF. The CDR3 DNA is TGCAGCGTTGAAGATCTCCTGCCAGGGACAAATGAGCAGTTCTTC.

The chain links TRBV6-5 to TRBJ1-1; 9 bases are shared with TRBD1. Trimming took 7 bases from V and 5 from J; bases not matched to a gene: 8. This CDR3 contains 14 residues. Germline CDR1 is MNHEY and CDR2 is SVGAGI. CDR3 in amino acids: CASNFGTGRTEAFF. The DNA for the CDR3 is TGTGCCAGCAATTTCGGGACAGGGAGGACTGAAGCTTTCTTT.

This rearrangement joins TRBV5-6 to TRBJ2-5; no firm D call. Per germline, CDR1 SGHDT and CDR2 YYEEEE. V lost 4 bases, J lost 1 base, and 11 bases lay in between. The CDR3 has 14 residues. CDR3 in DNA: TGTGCCAGCAGCGTAGTCCTAGGCCAAGAGACCCAGTACTTC. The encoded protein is CASSVVLGQETQYF.

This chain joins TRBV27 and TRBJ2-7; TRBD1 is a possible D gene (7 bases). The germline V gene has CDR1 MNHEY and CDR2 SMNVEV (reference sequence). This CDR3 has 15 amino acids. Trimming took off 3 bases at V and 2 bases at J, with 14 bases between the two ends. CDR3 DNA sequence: TGTGCCAGCAGTTTCCGACAGGGCGGGACCTACGAGCAGTACTTC. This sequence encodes CASSFRQGGTYEQYF.

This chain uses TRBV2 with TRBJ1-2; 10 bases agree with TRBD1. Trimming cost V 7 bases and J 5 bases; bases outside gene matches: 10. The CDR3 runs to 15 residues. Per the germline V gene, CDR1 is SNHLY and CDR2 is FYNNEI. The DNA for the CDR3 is TGTGCCAGCAATCTTGAAGAGGGACAGGGGTATGGCTACACCTTC. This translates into CASNLEEGQGYGYTF.